This entry lists 24 T cell receptor beta chains sequenced from one sample in a study of CD8 T cells in ankylosing spondylitis. Broader study findings: The study identified a TCR beta motif of about eight highly homologous variants that appeared characteristic of ankylosing spondylitis blood.

TCRdb analysed the 5' RACE reads with MiXCR anew, one entry per CDR3 protein. The data contain about 540,000 distinct CDR3 sequences, roughly an eighth of them seen just once; the ten biggest clones take up under 7.5%. These TCRs' antigens remain unknown. Sequenced material: blood, either unsorted or a sorted T cell fraction (not recorded which). These receptors all stem from a male donor with ankylosing spondylitis.

V usage is TRBV6-1 and J usage is TRBJ2-3; possible D gene TRBD2, 6 bases. The CDR3 sequence is 14 residues long. Trimming cost V 5 bases and J 3 bases, with 12 bases left between them. Per germline, CDR1 MNHNS and CDR2 SASEGT. The CDR3 region is CASSRDWGTDTQYF. The CDR3 DNA is TGTGCCAGCAGTCGGGACTGGGGGACAGATACGCAGTATTTT.

The V and J genes are TRBV15 and TRBJ1-4; D might be TRBD1 (6 bases). V lost 4 bases and J lost 3, with 15 bases in between. Looked up from germline, CDR1 is LNHNV and CDR2 is YYDKDF (reference sequence). The CDR3 consists of 16 residues. CDR3 region: CATSNGQRSANEKLFF. Here the CDR3 DNA reads TGTGCCACCAGCAATGGACAGAGGAGCGCTAATGAAAAACTGTTTTTT.

This clonotype was seen only a few times. The J gene is TRBJ2-4, the V gene TRBV7-9; no reliable D call. CDR3 length: 15 amino acids. In germline, CDR1 is SEHNR, CDR2 FQNEAQ (reference sequence). V shed 1 base and J shed 6 bases, with 13 bases lying between them. The CDR3: CASSLGVGIPNIQYF. Written as DNA, the CDR3 is TGTGCCAGCAGCTTAGGGGTAGGGATACCAAACATTCAGTACTTC.

This clonotype was picked up a small number of times. The CDR3 here is CASSPGTPGDDEQYF. CDR3 coding DNA: TGTGCCAGCAGCCCCGGGACTCCAGGAGATGACGAGCAGTACTTC. The V gene is TRBV7-2, the J gene TRBJ2-7; possible D gene TRBD2, 6 bases. Germline CDR1 and CDR2: SGHTA and FQGNSA. The CDR3 runs to 15 residues. Trimming pared 5 bases from V and 5 bases from J, leaving 19 bases between.

J is TRBJ2-5 and V is TRBV12-3 or TRBV12-4, with D tentatively TRBD1 or TRBD2 (7 bases each). Trimming stripped 5 bases from V and 5 bases from J, with 15 bases between. The CDR3 loop spans 14 amino acids. CDR3 sequence reads: CASSPQGREETQYF. CDR3 nucleotides: TGTGCCAGCAGTCCACAGGGGAGGGAGGAGACCCAGTACTTC.

The genes are TRBV29-1 and TRBJ2-3; TRBD2 agrees at 8 bases. The germline V gene has CDR1 SQVTM and CDR2 ANQGSEA. V lost 6 bases, J lost 4 bases, and 6 bases stayed unmatched. The CDR3 is 13 residues long. The CDR3 DNA reads TGCAGCGTAGCTACTAGCGGATCAGATACGCAGTATTTT. Amino acids: CSVATSGSDTQYF.

This clonotype was counted a few times. V gene TRBV6-2 or TRBV6-3 combines with J gene TRBJ2-7; TRBD2 agrees at 8 bases. V was clipped by 2 bases and J by 3 bases; unmatched bases: 6. This CDR3 spans 15 amino acids. Germline loops: CDR1 MNHEY, CDR2 SVGEGT. The CDR3 here is CASSYPGRGIYEQYV. CDR3 bases: TGTGCCAGCAGTTACCCCGGGAGGGGGATCTACGAGCAGTACGTC.

This clonotype showed up just a few times. As DNA, the CDR3 is TGCGCCAGCAGCCAACCGGCAGGAGAGTCTGGCTACACCTTC. This translates into CASSQPAGESGYTF. V usage is TRBV5-1 and J usage is TRBJ1-2; D not certain. V dropped 4 bases and J dropped 7 bases, with 17 bases sitting between them. CDR1 is SGHRS and CDR2 is YFSETQ in the germline V gene. The CDR3 spans 14 residues.

In its sample, this clonotype was seen a few times. CDR3 region: CASSSTGTADTQYF. DNA for the CDR3: TGTGCCAGCAGCTCAACCGGGACAGCGGATACGCAGTATTTT. The J gene is TRBJ2-3, the V gene TRBV7-6; TRBD1 aligns across 7 bases. Germline CDR1 is SGHVS and CDR2 is FNYEAQ. With 4 bases clipped from V and 6 bases from J, the junction kept 7 bases outside the gene matches. The CDR3 contains 14 residues.

The V gene is TRBV6-5, the J gene TRBJ1-3; 9 nucleotides align to TRBD1. V was pared by 0 bases and J by 4 bases, with 4 bases of the junction left unmatched. Germline V gene lookup returns CDR1 MNHEY and CDR2 SVGAGI. The CDR3 extends over 16 amino acids. The chain's CDR3 is CASSYSPGTGGNTIYF. CDR3 nucleotide sequence: TGTGCCAGCAGTTACTCGCCAGGGACAGGGGGAAACACCATATATTTT.

This clonotype was detected only a few times. This chain uses TRBV7-2 with TRBJ2-2; 9 bases match TRBD2. V dropped 1 base and J dropped 6; count of bases not matched to a gene: 6. CDR1 SGHTA and CDR2 FQGNSA come from the germline V gene. This CDR3 is 16 amino acids long. The CDR3 coding sequence is TGTGCCAGCAGCTTAGAGGTAGCGGGAGTTTCCGGGGAGCTGTTTTTT. This codes for CASSLEVAGVSGELFF. Complete variable domain (other parts from reference TRBV7-2 and TRBJ2-2): GAGVSQSPSNKVTEKGKDVELRCDPISGHTALYWYRQSLGQGLEFLIYFQGNSAPDKSGLPSDRFSAERTGGSVSTLTIQRTQQEDSAVYLCASSLEVAGVSGELFFGEGSRLTVL.

This chain uses TRBV5-1 with TRBJ2-5; D may match TRBD1 or TRBD2 (5 bases each). The length of the CDR3 is 16 residues. Germline V gene lookup returns CDR1 SGHRS and CDR2 YFSETQ. Trimming removed 1 base at V and 5 bases at J, with 18 bases between. The CDR3 DNA reads TGCGCCAGCAGCTTGTTCCTCCAGGGAGAGCTGGAGACCCAGTACTTC. This codes for CASSLFLQGELETQYF.

This clonotype came up many times. The chain carries TRBV5-1 and TRBJ2-3; 7 nucleotides align to TRBD1. V dropped 0 bases and J dropped 3; count of bases not matched to a gene: 7. The CDR3 length is 16 residues. CDR1 is SGHRS and CDR2 is YFSETQ in the germline V gene. CDR3 residues: CASSLGTDRLTDTQYF. Here the CDR3 DNA reads TGCGCCAGCAGCTTGGGTACGGACAGGTTAACAGATACGCAGTATTTT. The full variable domain, rest sourced from reference TRBV5-1 and TRBJ2-3, is KAGVTQTPRYLIKTRGQQVTLSCSPISGHRSVSWYQQTPGQGLQFLFEYFSETQRNKGNFPGRFSGRQFSNSRSEMNVSTLELGDSALYLCASSLGTDRLTDTQYFGPGTRLTVL.

This clonotype was counted at least ten times. This sequence joins TRBV12-3 or TRBV12-4 and TRBJ2-3; the D gene is possibly TRBD1 (5 bases). This CDR3 has 12 amino acids. Trimming stripped 5 bases from V and 4 bases from J, with 7 bases between. The CDR3 is CASSTRADTQYF. CDR3 nucleotides: TGTGCCAGCAGTACCAGGGCAGATACGCAGTATTTT.

This chain links TRBV11-2 with TRBJ1-1; a possible D gene is TRBD1 (5 bases). The CDR3 is 12 amino acids. Germline assignment: CDR1 SGHAT and CDR2 FQNNGV. Trimming removed 6 bases from V and 10 bases from J, with 15 bases in between. This CDR3 reads CASRPGGARAFF. Written as DNA, the CDR3 is TGTGCCAGCAGGCCAGGCGGGGCACGAGCTTTCTTT.

V is TRBV10-3 and J is TRBJ2-7; D is uncertain. Germline values: CDR1 ENHRY, CDR2 SYGVKD. The CDR3 is 15 amino acids. Trimming removed 0 bases from V and 0 bases from J, with 9 bases in between. The DNA of the CDR3 is TGTGCCATCAGTGAGTCGGCGGCAGGCTCCTACGAGCAGTACTTC. Its protein is CAISESAAGSYEQYF.

This clonotype was detected many times. This sequence joins TRBV10-3 and TRBJ2-4, with TRBD1 matching over 12 bases. Germline CDR1 ENHRY, CDR2 SYGVKD. The CDR3 has 13 residues. V lost 6 bases, J lost 7 bases, and 1 base stayed unmatched. CDR3 residues: CAIRGQGANIQYF. The CDR3 coding sequence is TGTGCCATCAGGGGACAGGGGGCGAACATTCAGTACTTC.

This clonotype was seen only a few times. The J gene is TRBJ2-7, the V gene TRBV12-3 or TRBV12-4; 12 nucleotides match TRBD2. The CDR3 extends over 12 amino acids. J was trimmed by 9 bases and V by 8 bases; bases with no gene match: 5. CDR3 nucleotides: TGTGCCAGCTCGACTAGCGGGAGTCGGCAGTACTTC. It is translated as CASSTSGSRQYF.

This clonotype was counted only a few times. For the CDR3, the DNA is TGCAGGGGCGGGGGCGCCGGAGATACGCAGTATTTT. It specifies CRGGGAGDTQYF. This chain connects TRBV20-1 to TRBJ2-3, with TRBD2 as a possible D gene (7 bases). From germline, CDR1 is DFQATT and CDR2 SNEGSKA (reference sequence). The CDR3 runs 12 residues.

The chain uses TRBV20-1 and TRBJ2-1; 7 nucleotides match TRBD2. The CDR3 spans 16 residues. CDR1 and CDR2 from the germline V gene are DFQATT and SNEGSKA (reference sequence). The V and J ends lost 0 bases and 2 bases, in that order; junction bases with no gene match: 7. CDR3 bases: TGCAGTGCTAGAGATCCGGTGGGAGGGCCCTACAATGAGCAGTTCTTC. This encodes CSARDPVGGPYNEQFF.

This chain joins TRBV13 and TRBJ2-3, with 9 bases that match TRBD1. The CDR3 totals 14 residues. With 6 bases clipped from V and 5 bases from J, the junction kept 6 bases outside the gene matches. Per the germline V gene, CDR1 is PRHDT and CDR2 is FYEKMQ (reference sequence). The CDR3 sequence is CASRQGATQDTQYF. The CDR3 DNA is TGTGCCAGCAGACAGGGGGCTACTCAAGATACGCAGTATTTT.

This rearrangement joins TRBV7-7 to TRBJ2-1, with D possibly matching TRBD2 (6 bases). CDR1 SSHAT and CDR2 FNYEAQ come from the germline V gene (reference sequence). The CDR3 spans 16 residues. V lost 1 base, J lost 10 bases, and 20 bases lay in between. Here the CDR3 DNA reads TGTGCCAGCAGCTTAGAGGGACTTTCCCATCGAGGGGAGCAGTTCTTC. It encodes CASSLEGLSHRGEQFF.

This clonotype was picked up a small number of times. This rearrangement joins TRBV12-3 or TRBV12-4 to TRBJ2-7; D uncertain. V was clipped by 4 bases and J by 2 bases, with 9 bases between them. This CDR3 has 13 residues. The CDR3 nucleotides are TGTGCCAGCAGTTGGACGGTAGCCTACGAGCAGTACTTC. Encoded protein: CASSWTVAYEQYF.

This clonotype was counted only a few times. The rearrangement joins TRBV24-1 to TRBJ2-2; 9 bases match TRBD2. Germline V gives CDR1 KGHDR, CDR2 SFDVKD. CDR3 length equals 17 residues. Trimming took 4 bases from V and 4 from J; bases not matched to a gene: 9. The CDR3 DNA reads as TGTGCCACCAGTGACCGATTTAGCGGGAGTCGCACCGGGGAGCTGTTTTTT. Its protein is CATSDRFSGSRTGELFF.